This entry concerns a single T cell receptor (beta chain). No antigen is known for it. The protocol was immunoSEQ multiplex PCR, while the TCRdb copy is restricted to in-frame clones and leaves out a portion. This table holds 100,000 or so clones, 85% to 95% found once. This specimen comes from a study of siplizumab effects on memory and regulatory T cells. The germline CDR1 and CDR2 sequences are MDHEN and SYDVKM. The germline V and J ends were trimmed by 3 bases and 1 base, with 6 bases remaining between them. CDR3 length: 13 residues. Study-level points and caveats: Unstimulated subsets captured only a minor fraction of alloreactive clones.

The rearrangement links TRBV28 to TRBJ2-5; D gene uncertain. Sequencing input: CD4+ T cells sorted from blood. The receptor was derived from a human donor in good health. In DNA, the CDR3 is TGTGCCAGCAGTTTTCCCGCCCAAGAGACCCAGTACTTC. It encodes CASSFPAQETQYF.